This T cell receptor beta chain was sequenced during a study of cytomegalovirus exposure and HLA in healthy donors (dated by TCRdb to about 2017). In the study overall: A later analysis indicated that the 90 to 150 validation repertoires were generated on the platform also employed for the approximately 700 repertoires of the first cohort. The study aimed to test whether cataloging public T cell receptors could reveal signatures of past pathogen exposure. Along with the approximately 600-subject first cohort, a separate validation cohort of 120 different subjects was used. High-throughput TCR immunosequencing, statistical association of individual TCRs with disease status, and machine learning were combined to predict cytomegalovirus infection status. Results the study describes overall, beyond this receptor: In vitro tests confirmed that three of the cytomegalovirus-associated TCR beta chains recognize cytomegalovirus antigens. In both the original and validation cohorts, the classifier was reported to diagnose cytomegalovirus status with high specificity and sensitivity. A later analysis found that TCRs clustered in the first cohort also tended to co-occur in the roughly 120 validation repertoires, with 90% to 95% of cluster scores above 0. Across donors, most TCR sequences were observed very rarely, whereas some public TCRs were present in many individuals. A later analysis lacked HLA typing for the validation cohort, so it scored co-occurrence in that cohort across all 130 or so repertoires. According to the authors, the approach could potentially be generalized to other disease states and immunological phenotypes. A total of fewer than 200 TCR beta chains were listed by the study as associated with cytomegalovirus.

To prepare the library, the immunoSEQ multiplex PCR assay was applied. The paper's processing steps were these. A statistical classification framework was developed to diagnose cytomegalovirus status using the catalog of TCR beta chain sequences. The table comes from immuneACCESS by way of TCRdb, which keeps in-frame sequences with V and J called. Part of the clones is missing from these tables; in studies checked, under half for an unresolved V gene and the rest for unknown reasons. V, J and clone size are those of that table, while D and trimming were read from the DNA. In this sample the table shows 130,000 or so clones, 70% to 90% of which occur a single time. About 6.7% of the sample is held by the ten biggest clonotypes. Separate from the approximately 700-subject first cohort, the validation cohort of roughly 120 subjects was the group to which the donors belonged. A remark on this clone: No antigen is known for it. Per-base qualities were not stored, and no clone one base away is much larger.

The germline ends are 10 bases apart after V is trimmed by 4 bases and J by 3 bases. The germline V gene sets CDR1 to SGHRS and CDR2 to YFSETQ. The CDR3 has 14 amino acids, counting the end cysteine and phenylalanine. The kept DNA is CDR3 alone, 42 bases in frame from the first base. The chain is encoded by TRBV5-1 joined to TRBJ2-2; tentative D gene TRBD2, with 5 bases matching. This clonotype was sampled from a woman younger than 45 in good health and CMV-seropositive. Sequenced: PBMCs. The CDR3 protein is CASSPAGHTGELFF. The nucleotide sequence is TGCGCCAGCAGCCCGGCGGGTCACACCGGGGAGCTGTTTTTT. This CDR3, with the reference TRBV5-1 and TRBJ2-2 proteins standing in past its ends, gives the full variable domain KAGVTQTPRYLIKTRGQQVTLSCSPISGHRSVSWYQQTPGQGLQFLFEYFSETQRNKGNFPGRFSGRQFSNSRSEMNVSTLELGDSALYLCASSPAGHTGELFFGEGSRLTVL.